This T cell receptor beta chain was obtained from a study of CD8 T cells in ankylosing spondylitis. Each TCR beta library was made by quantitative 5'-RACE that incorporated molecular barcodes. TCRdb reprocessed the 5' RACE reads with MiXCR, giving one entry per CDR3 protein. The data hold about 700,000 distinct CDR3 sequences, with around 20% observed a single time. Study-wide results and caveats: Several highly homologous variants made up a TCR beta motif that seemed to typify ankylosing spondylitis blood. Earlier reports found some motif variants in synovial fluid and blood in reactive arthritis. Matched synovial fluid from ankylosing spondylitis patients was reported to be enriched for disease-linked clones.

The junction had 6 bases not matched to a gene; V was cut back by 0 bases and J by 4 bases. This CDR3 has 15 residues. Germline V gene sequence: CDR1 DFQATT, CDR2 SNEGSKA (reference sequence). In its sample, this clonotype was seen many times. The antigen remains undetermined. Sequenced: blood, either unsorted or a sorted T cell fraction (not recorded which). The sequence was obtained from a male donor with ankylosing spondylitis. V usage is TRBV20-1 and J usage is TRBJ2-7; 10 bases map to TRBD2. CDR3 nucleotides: TGCAGTGCTAGAGATCTAAGGACTAGCGGATACGAGCAGTACTTC. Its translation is CSARDLRTSGYEQYF.